One and the same sample provided the 26 T cell receptor beta chains below, sequenced in a study of beta chain features in type 1 diabetes. Study-level findings and limits: Researchers report that Type 1 diabetes patients had moderately but significantly shorter TCRB CDR3s across all four CD4+ subsets.

Expressed TCRB transcripts were sequenced after all isolated RNA was converted to cDNA. Sequencing was performed with immunoSEQ multiplex PCR; in TCRdb, only in-frame clones are kept and a portion is missing. The sample holds approximately 730,000 clones; under 15% are singletons and the top ten take 0.022%. What these receptors recognize is not known. The sequenced sample was naive CD4+ T cells from blood. The receptors were sampled from a man younger than 30 with type 1 diabetes.

This clone was seen only a few times. The CDR3 DNA reads as TGTGCCAGCAGTTACTCAAACCTAGCCCACTATGGCTACACCTTC. This encodes CASSYSNLAHYGYTF. V is TRBV6-5 and J is TRBJ1-2, with D unresolved. CDR1 and CDR2 from the germline V gene are MNHEY and SVGAGI. V was clipped by 0 bases and J by 3 bases, with 11 bases between them. The CDR3 extends over 15 amino acids.

The chain combines TRBV7-2 with TRBJ1-1; 7 nucleotides line up with TRBD1. With 5 bases clipped from V and 5 bases from J, the junction kept 8 bases outside the gene matches. The CDR3 extends over 14 amino acids. Germline CDR1 SGHTA, CDR2 FQGNSA. CDR3 residues: CASSVLQGKTEAFF. The CDR3 bases are TGTGCCAGCAGCGTCTTACAGGGGAAAACTGAAGCTTTCTTT.

The gene calls are TRBV7-9 and TRBJ1-4; TRBD1 might be the D (6 bases). V was shortened by 4 bases and J by 0 bases, with 18 bases between the two germline ends. This CDR3 spans 18 amino acids. The germline V gene has CDR1 SEHNR and CDR2 FQNEAQ (reference sequence). The DNA for the CDR3 is TGTGCCAGCAGCTCTTCAGCGTACAGGACAGCAACTAATGAAAAACTGTTTTTT. Protein product: CASSSSAYRTATNEKLFF.

This chain connects TRBV6-6 to TRBJ2-1, with TRBD2 as a possible D gene (6 bases). The CDR3 consists of 12 residues. V was clipped by 6 bases and J by 7 bases, with 10 bases between them. Germline loops: CDR1 MNHNY, CDR2 SVGAGI (reference sequence). The CDR3 spells CASSLSGNEQFF. In DNA form, the CDR3 reads TGTGCCAGCAGCTTGAGCGGGAATGAGCAGTTCTTC.

This clone was counted only a few times. This rearrangement joins TRBV7-2 to TRBJ2-7; 11 nucleotides agree with TRBD1. From germline, CDR1 is SGHTA and CDR2 FQGNSA. V was clipped by 5 bases and J by 4 bases; unmatched bases: 10. The CDR3 length is 16 residues. The CDR3 reads CASSTPGTGGTYEQYF. Here the CDR3 DNA reads TGTGCCAGCAGCACACCCGGGACAGGGGGGACTTACGAGCAGTACTTC.

Note on this clone: Other DNA variants within this sample encode the same CDR3. The V call is TRBV28, the J call TRBJ1-1; the D is unclear. Trimming left V 6 bases short and J 0 bases short, with 2 bases between. Germline assignment: CDR1 MDHEN and CDR2 SYDVKM. This CDR3 contains 11 residues. CDR3 DNA sequence: TGTGCCAGCAGGGTGAACACTGAAGCTTTCTTT. Its translation: CASRVNTEAFF.

This clone has a handful of counts. The chain has TRBV10-3 and TRBJ2-3; D is unresolved. Germline V gene sequence: CDR1 ENHRY, CDR2 SYGVKD. The CDR3 has 13 residues. V gave up 6 bases and J gave up 2 bases, with 9 bases separating them. CDR3 coding DNA: TGTGCCATCAGGGCTTTACACACAGATACGCAGTATTTT. As protein: CAIRALHTDTQYF.

Only a few counts were recorded for this clone. This chain uses TRBV12-5 with TRBJ1-5; D call uncertain. The V gene's germline CDR1 is LGHNT and CDR2 FRNRAP. The V end was cut by 6 bases, the J end by 4 bases, with 7 bases between. CDR3 size: 12 residues. The CDR3 reads CASGRDNQPQHF. CDR3 nucleotides: TGTGCTAGTGGGAGGGATAATCAGCCCCAGCATTTT. The full variable domain, with the rest looked up from reference TRBV12-5 and TRBJ1-5, is DARVTQTPRHKVTEMGQEVTMRCQPILGHNTVFWYRQTMMQGLELLAYFRNRAPLDDSGMPKDRFSAEMPDATLATLKIQPSEPRDSAVYFCASGRDNQPQHFGDGTRLSIL.

This clone occurred a few times. The chain employs TRBV11-2 and TRBJ2-3, with D perhaps matching TRBD2 (6 bases). CDR1 and CDR2 (germline): SGHAT, FQNNGV. The CDR3 has 14 amino acids. Trimming cost V 5 bases and J 1 base, with 10 bases left between them. CDR3 in DNA: TGTGCCAGCAGCCCGGGGACTGGCACAGATACGCAGTATTTT. It translates to CASSPGTGTDTQYF.

This clone was counted only a few times. DNA of the CDR3: TGTGCCTGGAGTCGGGCGGCTGAAGCTTTCTTT. This sequence encodes CAWSRAAEAFF. J is TRBJ1-1 and V is TRBV30; unclear D gene. Germline V gives CDR1 GTSNPN, CDR2 SVGIG (reference sequence). The CDR3 spans 11 residues. With 2 bases removed from V and 6 bases from J, the gap between germline ends came to 7 bases.

The CDR3 spells CSVGGLNGYTF. The CDR3, as DNA: TGCAGCGTTGGGGGCCTCAATGGCTACACCTTC. The V and J genes are TRBV29-1 and TRBJ1-2; D might be TRBD1 (5 bases). This CDR3 contains 11 residues. Germline assignment: CDR1 SQVTM and CDR2 ANQGSEA. Between the trimmed V and J ends, which lost 4 bases and 6 bases, there was a span of 9 bases. Combining the CDR3 with reference TRBV29-1 and TRBJ1-2 gives the whole variable domain SAVISQKPSRDICQRGTSLTIQCQVDSQVTMMFWYRQQPGQSLTLIATANQGSEATYESGFVIDKFPISRPNLTFSTLTVSNMSPEDSSIYLCSVGGLNGYTFGSGTRLTVV.

The sample holds a few counts of this clone. V usage is TRBV7-9 and J usage is TRBJ1-1; TRBD1 matches at 9 bases. Germline values: CDR1 SEHNR, CDR2 FQNEAQ (reference sequence). Trimming cost V 5 bases and J 4 bases; bases outside gene matches: 8. This CDR3 has 15 residues. The chain's CDR3 is CASSRQGGFGTEAFF. The CDR3 DNA reads as TGTGCCAGCAGCCGACAGGGGGGTTTCGGCACTGAAGCTTTCTTT.

V is TRBV2 and J is TRBJ2-1; D perhaps matches TRBD2 (5 bases). Trimming removed 5 bases from V and 6 bases from J, with 14 bases in between. This CDR3 has 14 residues. Germline V lookup: CDR1 SNHLY, CDR2 FYNNEI. CDR3 sequence reads: CASSLLGVGNEQFF. The CDR3 bases are TGTGCCAGCAGTTTGCTGGGAGTGGGCAATGAGCAGTTCTTC. Together with reference TRBV2 and TRBJ2-1, the CDR3 gives the full variable domain: EPEVTQTPSHQVTQMGQEVILRCVPISNHLYFYWYRQILGQKVEFLVSFYNNEISEKSEIFDDQFSVERPDGSNFTLKIRSTKLEDSAMYFCASSLLGVGNEQFFGPGTRLTVL.

This clone was counted only a few times. The V gene is TRBV30, the J gene TRBJ2-7, with D possibly TRBD2 on 7 matching bases. The CDR3 sequence is 13 residues long. The germline CDR1 and CDR2 sequences are GTSNPN and SVGIG (reference sequence). The CDR3 bases are TGTGCTCGCGGCGGGGGCGCTTCCTACGAGCAGTACTTC. It is translated as CARGGGASYEQYF.

The CDR3 is CASSRQSGGGEQYF. The CDR3 bases are TGTGCCAGCAGCCGTCAGTCGGGAGGGGGCGAGCAGTACTTC. The V call is TRBV7-7, the J call TRBJ2-7, with 8 bases that match TRBD2. Germline assignment: CDR1 SSHAT and CDR2 FNYEAQ (reference sequence). This CDR3 spans 14 amino acids. Unmatched junction bases numbered 9, after V lost 5 bases and J lost 6 bases.

The gene calls are TRBV9 and TRBJ2-4; maybe TRBD1 (6 bases). Per germline, CDR1 SGDLS and CDR2 YYNGEE. Trimming stripped 3 bases from V and 8 bases from J, with 18 bases between. CDR3 length: 15 residues. The CDR3 sequence is CASSATTGPGDIQYF. CDR3 nucleotide sequence: TGTGCCAGCAGCGCGACCACAGGGCCAGGGGACATTCAGTACTTC. The full variable domain, completed using reference TRBV9 and TRBJ2-4, is DSGVTQTPKHLITATGQRVTLRCSPRSGDLSVYWYQQSLDQGLQFLIQYYNGEERAKGNILERFSAQQFPDLHSELNLSSLELGDSALYFCASSATTGPGDIQYFGAGTRLSVL.

This chain uses TRBV29-1 with TRBJ1-6; D may be TRBD1 (5 bases). Germline loops: CDR1 SQVTM, CDR2 ANQGSEA. V was shortened by 0 bases and J by 12 bases, with 15 bases between the two germline ends. This CDR3 contains 14 residues. As DNA, the CDR3 is TGCAGCGTTGAAGATTCCGGGGGTAGTGGACCCCTCCACTTT. This encodes CSVEDSGGSGPLHF. Filled out from reference TRBV29-1 and TRBJ1-6, the complete variable domain reads SAVISQKPSRDICQRGTSLTIQCQVDSQVTMMFWYRQQPGQSLTLIATANQGSEATYESGFVIDKFPISRPNLTFSTLTVSNMSPEDSSIYLCSVEDSGGSGPLHFGNGTRLTVT.

This clone was found a few times. This chain connects TRBV18 to TRBJ2-2, with TRBD1 matching 8 bases. The CDR3 runs 16 residues. J gave up 0 bases and V 1 base, and 1 base lay outside the gene matches. Germline V gives CDR1 KGHSH, CDR2 LQKENI. The CDR3 sequence is CASSPQGQANTGELFF. CDR3 coding DNA: TGTGCCAGCTCACCACAGGGACAGGCGAACACCGGGGAGCTGTTTTTT.

This clone was seen a handful of times. The chain uses TRBV27 and TRBJ2-1, with TRBD1 matching over 9 bases. J was trimmed by 0 bases and V by 3 bases; bases with no gene match: 6. CDR1 MNHEY and CDR2 SMNVEV come from the germline V gene (reference sequence). There are 17 residues in the CDR3. The CDR3 DNA sequence: TGTGCCAGCAGTTTGAAACAGGGGGCTGGCTCCTACAATGAGCAGTTCTTC. It translates to CASSLKQGAGSYNEQFF.

The chain couples TRBV25-1 to TRBJ2-1; tentative D call: TRBD2 (6 bases). This CDR3 comprises 16 residues. V was cut by 10 bases and J by 0 bases, with 19 bases left in between. Germline CDR1 is MGHDK and CDR2 is SYGVNS. CDR3 in amino acids: CATGGTQQSSYNEQFF. The CDR3 DNA reads as TGTGCCACCGGGGGAACCCAGCAGAGCTCCTACAATGAGCAGTTCTTC.

There are a few counts of this clone. The V call is TRBV2, the J call TRBJ1-2; D is undetermined. Looked up from germline, CDR1 is SNHLY and CDR2 is FYNNEI. The CDR3 totals 14 residues. V lost 0 bases, J lost 4 bases, and 9 bases lay in between. The CDR3: CASSEARSTYGYTF. The DNA of the CDR3 is TGTGCCAGCAGTGAAGCGCGGTCTACCTATGGCTACACCTTC.

V and J are TRBV13 and TRBJ1-5, with D hard to call. CDR3 size: 14 residues. Trimming stripped 2 bases from V and 1 base from J, with 6 bases between. Germline loops: CDR1 PRHDT, CDR2 FYEKMQ (reference sequence). The CDR3 nucleotides are TGTGCCAGCAGCTTATTAGGGAGCAATCAGCCCCAGCATTTT. Protein: CASSLLGSNQPQHF. Full variable domain (remainder filled in from reference TRBV13 and TRBJ1-5): AAGVIQSPRHLIKEKRETATLKCYPIPRHDTVYWYQQGPGQDPQFLISFYEKMQSDKGSIPDRFSAQQFSDYHSELNMSSLELGDSALYFCASSLLGSNQPQHFGDGTRLSIL.

This clone was seen only a few times. The chain carries TRBV28 and TRBJ2-7; possible D gene TRBD1, 5 bases. This CDR3 is 14 amino acids long. The V gene's germline CDR1 is MDHEN and CDR2 SYDVKM. V lost 5 bases, J lost 3 bases, and 14 bases lay in between. CDR3 protein: CASSTGFRNYEQYF. As DNA, the CDR3 is TGTGCCAGCAGTACAGGTTTCAGGAACTACGAGCAGTACTTC.

This chain connects TRBV5-1 to TRBJ2-7; D is uncertain. Germline V gene lookup returns CDR1 SGHRS and CDR2 YFSETQ. CDR3 length: 14 residues. Trimming removed 0 bases at V and 3 bases at J, with 10 bases between. CDR3 sequence: CASSLGSSFYEQYF. CDR3 bases: TGCGCCAGCAGCTTGGGCAGCAGCTTCTACGAGCAGTACTTC.

Concerning this clone: Distinct nucleotide sequences in the sample also encode this CDR3. The gene calls are TRBV30 and TRBJ1-5, with D perhaps matching TRBD1 (6 bases). The CDR3 runs to 17 residues. With 7 bases removed from V and 0 bases from J, the gap between germline ends came to 22 bases. CDR1 and CDR2 (germline): GTSNPN, SVGIG (reference sequence). CDR3 residues: CAFVTTGDHLSNQPQHF. The CDR3 nucleotides are TGTGCCTTCGTTACGACAGGAGATCATCTTAGCAATCAGCCCCAGCATTTT.

This clone appeared a few times. This chain joins TRBV30 and TRBJ1-4; perhaps TRBD1 as D (5 bases). V lost 6 bases to trimming and J lost 6 bases, with 14 bases between them. This CDR3 contains 13 residues. The germline V gene encodes CDR1 GTSNPN and CDR2 SVGIG (reference sequence). CDR3 region: CACRDPGHEKLFF. DNA of the CDR3: TGTGCCTGCCGGGACCCGGGGCATGAAAAACTGTTTTTT.